A single sample is the source of the 29 T cell receptor beta chains below, sequenced in a study of T cells in Graves' hyperthyroidism and ophthalmopathy. The CDR3 regions of TCR beta were amplified from RNA transcripts. RT-PCR in the first round (using the HTBI primer set) targeted the TCR CDR3. MiXCR, applied by TCRdb to the multiplex PCR reads, yields one record per CDR3 protein. The sample has about 700,000 distinct CDR3 sequences, roughly 45% seen once; the top ten hold under 8%. The sequencing input was peripheral blood or thyroid tissue (not recorded which). All receptors derive from an adult man with Graves' disease, either hyperthyroidism or ophthalmopathy (not recorded which).

The chain couples TRBV5-1 to TRBJ1-1; the D is unclear. Germline values: CDR1 SGHRS, CDR2 YFSETQ. The CDR3 contains 13 residues. The V and J ends lost 3 bases and 6 bases respectively, with 12 bases between them. The CDR3 nucleotides are TGCGCCAGCAGCTCGGGAGAGGGCTCTGAAGCTTTCTTT. It translates to CASSSGEGSEAFF.

This chain connects TRBV12-3 or TRBV12-4 to TRBJ1-1; D is ambiguous. The ends were cut back, 3 bases at V and 2 bases at J, with 10 bases in the middle. The CDR3 length is 14 residues. CDR3: CASSLRSPNTEAFF. Here the CDR3 DNA reads TGTGCCAGCAGTTTGAGGAGTCCTAACACTGAAGCTTTCTTT.

The rearrangement joins TRBV5-1 to TRBJ1-3; 10 bases are a match to TRBD1. With V trimmed by 3 bases and J by 8 bases, 11 bases remained unmatched. Germline CDR1 is SGHRS and CDR2 is YFSETQ. CDR3 length: 16 amino acids. The CDR3 region is CASSYGTGDYGYTIYF. The CDR3 DNA sequence: TGCGCCAGCAGCTACGGGACAGGGGACTATGGCTACACCATATATTTT.

With regard to this clonotype: Compared with germline, one end of the junction differs, possibly owing to a read error. The rearrangement links TRBV7-2 to TRBJ1-5; TRBD1 matches 9 bases. Per germline, CDR1 SGHTA and CDR2 FQGNSA. The CDR3 contains 16 residues. The CDR3 region is CASSHLGQGSNQPQHF. Here the CDR3 DNA reads TGCGCCAGCAGCCACCTAGGACAGGGGAGCAATCAGCCCCAGCATTTT. The whole variable domain, filled in from reference TRBV7-2 and TRBJ1-5, reads GAGVSQSPSNKVTEKGKDVELRCDPISGHTALYWYRQSLGQGLEFLIYFQGNSAPDKSGLPSDRFSAERTGGSVSTLTIQRTQQEDSAVYLCASSHLGQGSNQPQHFGDGTRLSIL.

This clonotype was detected only a few times. The V call is TRBV19, the J call TRBJ1-1; weak D call: TRBD1 (5 bases). CDR3 size: 13 residues. Between the trimmed V and J ends, which lost 7 bases and 7 bases, there was a span of 16 bases. The V gene's germline CDR1 is LNHDA and CDR2 SQIVND (reference sequence). The DNA for the CDR3 is TGTGCCAGTACTACAACCGCGAGGGGTGAAGCTTTCTTT. This codes for CASTTTARGEAFF.

The chain carries TRBV12-3 or TRBV12-4 and TRBJ2-7; 7 nucleotides agree with TRBD1. V lost 5 bases, J lost 0 bases, and 10 bases stayed unmatched. This CDR3 spans 16 amino acids. CDR3 nucleotides: TGTGCCAGCAGTCCAAGACAGGGTGAGGGCTCCTACGAGCAGTACTTC. This encodes CASSPRQGEGSYEQYF.

This clonotype was seen more than once but under ten times. The rearrangement uses TRBV6-5 and TRBJ1-1; no definite D call. Between the trimmed V and J ends, which lost 0 bases and 7 bases, there was a span of 6 bases. The length of the CDR3 is 12 residues. Germline lookup yields CDR1 MNHEY and CDR2 SVGAGI. The CDR3 region has the DNA TGTGCCAGCAGTTACTCTCGCTTTGAAGCTTTCTTT. Amino acids: CASSYSRFEAFF.

A word on this clonotype: As the CDR3 is not closed by the conserved phenylalanine or tryptophan, this likely results from a read error. The CDR3 coding sequence is TGTGCCAGCAGTGAATCGGGGGGGACAGGGAACGAGCAGTACCTC. Its translation: CASSESGGTGNEQYL. The rearrangement uses TRBV2 and TRBJ2-7; TRBD1 might be the D (9 bases). V was clipped by 2 bases and J by 5 bases, with 16 bases between them. The CDR3 is 15 amino acids. CDR1 and CDR2 from the germline V gene are SNHLY and FYNNEI.

The J gene is TRBJ2-7, the V gene TRBV7-9, with TRBD1 identical over 7 bases. The CDR3 has 15 residues. Trimming at V came to 5 bases and at J to 0 bases, leaving 7 bases not matched to a gene. Per the germline V gene, CDR1 is SEHNR and CDR2 is FQNEAQ (reference sequence). As DNA, the CDR3 is TGTGCCAGCAGCCCGAAGACAGGGAACTCCTACGAGCAGTACTTC. It translates to CASSPKTGNSYEQYF.

The V gene is TRBV7-9, the J gene TRBJ1-1; D perhaps matches TRBD1 (6 bases). V was clipped by 6 bases and J by 4 bases, with 24 bases between them. Per germline, CDR1 SEHNR and CDR2 FQNEAQ (reference sequence). CDR3 size: 17 residues. The DNA for the CDR3 is TGTGCCAGCAGTTTAAAGGCGTTAGGGGGTCGGAGCACTGAAGCTTTCTTT. As protein: CASSLKALGGRSTEAFF. The full variable domain, rest sourced from reference TRBV7-9 and TRBJ1-1, is DTGVSQNPRHKITKRGQNVTFRCDPISEHNRLYWYRQTLGQGPEFLTYFQNEAQLEKSRLLSDRFSAERPKGSFSTLEIQRTEQGDSAMYLCASSLKALGGRSTEAFFGQGTRLTVV.

As regards this clonotype: This may arise from a read error, as a much more abundant clone is one base away. The chain uses TRBV10-3 and TRBJ2-5; no clear D. Germline-derived CDR1 and CDR2 are ENHRY and SYGVKD. Trimming removed 6 bases at V and 7 bases at J, with 18 bases between. The CDR3 sequence is 14 residues long. The chain's CDR3 is CAISRTDGAGTQYF. The CDR3 DNA sequence: TGTGCCATCAGCCGGACGGACGGTGCCGGGACCCAGTACTTC.

The table lists this clonotype with a count of one. The V call is TRBV19, the J call TRBJ1-1, with a tentative D call TRBD1 (5 bases). There are 12 residues in the CDR3. From germline, CDR1 is LNHDA and CDR2 SQIVND (reference sequence). Trimming left V 6 bases short and J 6 bases short, with 11 bases between. DNA for the CDR3: TGTGCCAGTAGGGGGGTTTCCCCTGAAGCTTTCTTT. It specifies CASRGVSPEAFF.

Ten or more counts support this clonotype. The chain couples TRBV6-5 to TRBJ1-2; D possibly corresponds to TRBD1 (6 bases). The CDR3 length is 15 residues. In germline, CDR1 is MNHEY, CDR2 SVGAGI. V was cut by 6 bases and J by 4 bases, with 18 bases left in between. The CDR3 bases are TGTGCCAGCAGCAATACCGGACAGCGAGTCTATGGCTACACCTTC. It codes for CASSNTGQRVYGYTF.

In the case of this clonotype: Germline is not matched at one junction end, which may reflect a read error. V gene TRBV7-2 combines with J gene TRBJ1-5; no reliable D call. Germline values: CDR1 SGHTA, CDR2 FQGNSA. This CDR3 is 16 amino acids long. CDR3 protein: CASSQGGLGSNQPQHF. CDR3 sequence (DNA): TGCGCCAGCAGCCAAGGTGGGTTGGGTAGCAATCAGCCCCAGCATTTT. The whole variable domain, remainder taken from reference TRBV7-2 and TRBJ1-5, is GAGVSQSPSNKVTEKGKDVELRCDPISGHTALYWYRQSLGQGLEFLIYFQGNSAPDKSGLPSDRFSAERTGGSVSTLTIQRTQQEDSAVYLCASSQGGLGSNQPQHFGDGTRLSIL.

The chain recombines TRBV5-1 with TRBJ1-6; possibly TRBD1 for D (5 bases). The V and J ends lost 2 bases and 10 bases respectively, with 13 bases between them. Per the germline V gene, CDR1 is SGHRS and CDR2 is YFSETQ. This CDR3 contains 14 residues. CDR3 nucleotide sequence: TGCGCCAGCAGCTTTGGCAGGGAAAGGTCACCCCTCCACTTT. As protein: CASSFGRERSPLHF.

As concerns this clonotype: An end of the junction differs from the germline gene, which may be a read error. V gene TRBV7-9 combines with J gene TRBJ2-7, with no clear D. Germline lookup yields CDR1 SEHNR and CDR2 FQNEAQ (reference sequence). CDR3 length: 12 amino acids. The CDR3 nucleotides are TGCGCCAGCAGCCAACTGATATACGAGCAGTACTTC. Translation gives CASSQLIYEQYF.

This clonotype occurred a few times. The chain uses TRBV12-3 or TRBV12-4 and TRBJ1-4; D might be TRBD1 (6 bases). This CDR3 comprises 14 residues. Trimming took off 5 bases at V and 8 bases at J, with 15 bases between the two ends. This chain's CDR3 is CASSERQAREKLFF. The CDR3, as DNA: TGTGCCAGCAGTGAAAGACAGGCGAGAGAAAAACTGTTTTTT.

The chain couples TRBV10-3 to TRBJ1-1; no firm D call. Looked up from germline, CDR1 is ENHRY and CDR2 is SYGVKD. Deletions cut 4 bases from V and 0 bases from J, with 9 bases between. This CDR3 comprises 14 residues. In nucleotides, the CDR3 is TGTGCCATCAGTGGGCGCAGCATGAACACTGAAGCTTTCTTT. Protein: CAISGRSMNTEAFF.

The V gene is TRBV2, the J gene TRBJ2-7; D is uncertain. This CDR3 has 12 residues. V lost 5 bases to trimming and J lost 7 bases, with 12 bases between them. CDR1 and CDR2 from the germline V gene are SNHLY and FYNNEI. DNA of the CDR3: TGTGCCAGCAGTTTATTGGGTAGTGAGCAGTACTTC. This translates into CASSLLGSEQYF.

V usage is TRBV29-1 and J usage is TRBJ2-7, with 7 bases identical to TRBD1. V lost 5 bases and J lost 0; bases outside the gene matches: 4. The CDR3 extends over 13 amino acids. CDR1 and CDR2 (germline): SQVTM, ANQGSEA. CDR3 nucleotide sequence: TGCAGCGTTCACAGGGGCCGCTCCTACGAGCAGTACTTC. Amino acids: CSVHRGRSYEQYF.

As to this clonotype: This CDR3 fails to terminate in the conserved phenylalanine or tryptophan, so it likely reflects a read error. Because the CDR3's place on the DNA is in doubt, the DNA is left out and the CDR3 is given as listed by TCRdb. The chain is built from TRBV2 and TRBJ1-6. Germline CDR1 SNHLY, CDR2 FYNNEI. The CDR3 totals 9 residues, both ends included. CDR3: CASSEYSNY.

The genes are TRBV10-3 and TRBJ1-4, with a possible D match to TRBD1 (5 bases). The CDR3 runs 14 residues. Germline V gene data show CDR1 as ENHRY and CDR2 as SYGVKD. V lost 2 bases to trimming and J lost 1 base, with 5 bases between them. CDR3 sequence: CAISETGTNEKLFF. The CDR3 DNA follows: TGTGCCATCAGTGAGACAGGAACTAATGAAAAACTGTTTTTT.

This clonotype was observed a handful of times. The V call is TRBV12-3 or TRBV12-4, the J call TRBJ1-6, with 7 bases lining up with TRBD1. With 3 bases clipped from V and 7 bases from J, the junction kept 12 bases outside the gene matches. This CDR3 is built from 17 residues. The CDR3 nucleotides read TGTGCCAGCAGTTTTTGGGCAGGGGGAGACGCGAATTCACCCCTCCACTTT. Amino acid sequence: CASSFWAGGDANSPLHF.

This clonotype came up a few times. V usage is TRBV7-9 and J usage is TRBJ2-6; the D gene could be TRBD1 or TRBD2 (5 bases each). The germline V gene has CDR1 SEHNR and CDR2 FQNEAQ (reference sequence). The CDR3 has 18 amino acids. Trimming pared 1 base from V and 2 bases from J, leaving 15 bases between. CDR3 protein: CASSLVGIGATGANVLTF. CDR3 bases: TGTGCCAGCAGCTTAGTAGGAATCGGGGCTACTGGGGCCAACGTCCTGACTTTC. Full variable domain (outside the CDR3, taken from reference TRBV7-9 and TRBJ2-6): DTGVSQNPRHKITKRGQNVTFRCDPISEHNRLYWYRQTLGQGPEFLTYFQNEAQLEKSRLLSDRFSAERPKGSFSTLEIQRTEQGDSAMYLCASSLVGIGATGANVLTFGAGSRLTVL.

This clonotype was observed at least ten times. The chain links TRBV12-3 or TRBV12-4 to TRBJ1-2; D unclear. V was shortened by 5 bases and J by 1 base, with 8 bases between the two germline ends. CDR3 length: 13 amino acids. This CDR3 reads CASSPGVNYGYTF. The CDR3, as DNA: TGTGCCAGCAGTCCCGGGGTTAACTATGGCTACACCTTC.

J is TRBJ2-5 and V is TRBV10-3; 9 bases match TRBD1. The V gene's germline CDR1 is ENHRY and CDR2 SYGVKD. V shed 2 bases, J shed 1 base, and the junction held 2 bases outside the gene matches. The CDR3 spans 15 residues. The CDR3 loop is CAISEGGQGQETQYF. Written as DNA, the CDR3 is TGTGCCATCAGTGAGGGGGGACAGGGCCAAGAGACCCAGTACTTC.

The rearrangement joins TRBV7-8 to TRBJ1-6, with D possibly being TRBD1 (6 bases). Germline V gene lookup returns CDR1 SGHVS and CDR2 FQNEAQ. The V end was cut by 0 bases, the J end by 12 bases, with 12 bases between. CDR3 length equals 14 residues. The CDR3: CASSLARTAEPLHF. CDR3 DNA: TGTGCCAGCAGCTTAGCGAGGACAGCCGAACCCCTCCACTTT.

A few counts support this clonotype. This chain joins TRBV20-1 and TRBJ2-2; D is unclear. The length of the CDR3 is 15 residues. With 0 bases removed from V and 0 bases from J, the gap between germline ends came to 8 bases. CDR1 is DFQATT, CDR2 SNEGSKA, per germline (reference sequence). CDR3 amino acids: CSARDRPANTGELFF. The DNA for the CDR3 is TGCAGTGCTAGAGACCGACCTGCGAACACCGGGGAGCTGTTTTTT.

This clonotype was found once. J is TRBJ1-1 and V is TRBV25-1; 8 nucleotides line up with TRBD1. The J segment lost 7 bases and the V segment lost 6 bases, leaving 13 bases of the junction unmatched. The CDR3 runs to 15 residues. In germline, CDR1 is MGHDK, CDR2 SYGVNS. The CDR3 sequence: CASSPTVQGAGEAFF. CDR3 bases: TGTGCCAGCAGCCCTACGGTCCAGGGGGCTGGTGAAGCTTTCTTT.